The subject of this entry is one T cell receptor beta chain. This sample was included in a study of blood T cell repertoires in COVID-19. Profiling relied on immunoSEQ multiplex PCR, and the TCRdb table lists in-frame clones only, not all of them. The table shows approximately 100,000 clones, with around 75% occurring only once. Germline-derived CDR1 and CDR2 are SGHTS and YDEGEE. This CDR3 region has 15 residues. Trimming cost V 4 bases and J 4 bases, with 17 bases left between them. The chain couples TRBV5-8 to TRBJ1-2; maybe TRBD1 (6 bases). The receptor's source is a man in his 70s with acute or convalescent COVID-19. Material: peripheral blood. The CDR3 nucleotides are TGTGCCAGCAGCGTCCCTGGGGGCAGCCCCTATGGCTACACCTTC. It translates to CASSVPGGSPYGYTF. Together with reference TRBV5-8 and TRBJ1-2, the CDR3 gives the full variable domain: EAGVTQSPTHLIKTRGQQATLRCSPISGHTSVYWYQQALGLGLQFLLWYDEGEERNRGNFPPRFSGRQFPNYSSELNVNALELEDSALYLCASSVPGGSPYGYTFGSGTRLTVV.